This TCR beta chain was identified in a study of shared clonotypes between healthy human individuals. General study results and limits: The low donor count limited represented genetic and exposure-history diversity.

The donor cohort consisted entirely of Caucasian adults residing in Nashville, Tennessee. Germline V gene data show CDR1 as SGHAT and CDR2 as FQDESV (reference sequence). The CDR3 is 11 amino acids. The ends were cut back, 8 bases at V and 3 bases at J, with 8 bases in the middle. The table lists this clone with a count of one. Its antigen is still unknown. An assay was performed, and its level was deep. Each subset's genomic DNA was shared equally among a number of immunoSEQ plates. Assay: immunoSEQ multiplex PCR; the TCRdb copy retains only in-frame clones and omits some. The sample contains approximately 2.1 million clones, 85% to 95% of which appear only once.

The sequence derives from a man aged 18-30 years in good health. Some clones in this sample may be carry-over from other donors' samples. The gene calls are TRBV11-1 and TRBJ2-7; no definite D call. Sequenced input: naive CD4+ T cells from PBMCs. Noted subset: CD45RA+ positively selected. CDR3 coding DNA: TGTGCCAGCGTCGGAAACTACGAGCAGTACTTC. Encoded protein: CASVGNYEQYF.